This T cell receptor beta chain is drawn from a study of blood T cell repertoires in COVID-19. The wider study: The analysed material was cDNA or gDNA that came from T cells, B-cell-depleted T cells, or PBMCs.

CDR1 and CDR2 (germline): SGHTA, FQGNSA. The CDR3 contains 16 residues. With 4 bases clipped from V and 5 bases from J, the junction kept 6 bases outside the gene matches. In terms of age and location, participants ranged from about 18 to 100 years and lived in 24 US areas. Original analysis: Reference gene primer amplification gave nucleated cell count estimates. The data were produced by immunoSEQ multiplex PCR, yet TCRdb's version contains in-frame clones alone and is incomplete. That table supplies the V and J calls and clone size; D and trimming were determined from the DNA. The sample lists approximately 240,000 clones; about 90% were seen once.

Sequences were obtained from PBMCs or T cells enriched from blood (not recorded which). This clonotype originated in a woman aged 25 to 39 with acute COVID-19. The chain couples TRBV7-2 to TRBJ2-5; 14 bases fit TRBD2. The CDR3 here is CASSSPGLAGVETQYF. The CDR3 DNA sequence: TGTGCCAGCAGCTCACCGGGACTAGCGGGAGTGGAGACCCAGTACTTC.